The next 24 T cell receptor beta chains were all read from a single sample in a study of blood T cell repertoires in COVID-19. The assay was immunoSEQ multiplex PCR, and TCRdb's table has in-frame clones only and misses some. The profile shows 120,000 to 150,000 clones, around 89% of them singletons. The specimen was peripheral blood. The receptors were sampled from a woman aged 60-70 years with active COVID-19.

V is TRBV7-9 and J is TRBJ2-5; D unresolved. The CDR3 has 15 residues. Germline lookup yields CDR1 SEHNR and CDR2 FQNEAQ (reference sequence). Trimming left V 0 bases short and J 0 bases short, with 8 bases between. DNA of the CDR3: TGTGCCAGCAGCTTAGCTGAGAATTACCAAGAGACCCAGTACTTC. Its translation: CASSLAENYQETQYF.

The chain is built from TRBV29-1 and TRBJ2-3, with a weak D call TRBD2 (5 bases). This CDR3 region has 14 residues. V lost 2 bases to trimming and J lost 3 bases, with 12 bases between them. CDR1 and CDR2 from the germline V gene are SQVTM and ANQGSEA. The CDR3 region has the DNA TGCAGCGTTGAATCGGGAACGAGGACAGATACGCAGTATTTT. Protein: CSVESGTRTDTQYF.

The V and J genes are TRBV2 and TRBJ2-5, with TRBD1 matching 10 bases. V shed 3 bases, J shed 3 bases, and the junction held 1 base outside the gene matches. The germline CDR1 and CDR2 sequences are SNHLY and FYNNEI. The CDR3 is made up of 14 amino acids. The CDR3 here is CASSDGTGEETQYF. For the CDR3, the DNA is TGTGCCAGCAGTGATGGGACAGGGGAAGAGACCCAGTACTTC. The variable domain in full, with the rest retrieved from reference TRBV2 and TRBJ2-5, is EPEVTQTPSHQVTQMGQEVILRCVPISNHLYFYWYRQILGQKVEFLVSFYNNEISEKSEIFDDQFSVERPDGSNFTLKIRSTKLEDSAMYFCASSDGTGEETQYFGPGTRLLVL.

The DNA for the CDR3 is TGTGCCTGGAGTGAACAGGGATCGACTGAAGCTTTCTTT. Translated, it gives CAWSEQGSTEAFF. This chain joins TRBV30 and TRBJ1-1, with TRBD1 as a possible D gene (6 bases). Trimming left V 1 base short and J 5 bases short, with 11 bases between. In germline, CDR1 is GTSNPN, CDR2 SVGIG (reference sequence). CDR3 length: 13 residues. Full variable domain (outside the CDR3, taken from reference TRBV30 and TRBJ1-1): SQTIHQWPATLVQPVGSPLSLECTVEGTSNPNLYWYRQAAGRGLQLLFYSVGIGQISSEVPQNLSASRPQDRQFILSSKKLLLSDSGFYLCAWSEQGSTEAFFGQGTRLTVV.

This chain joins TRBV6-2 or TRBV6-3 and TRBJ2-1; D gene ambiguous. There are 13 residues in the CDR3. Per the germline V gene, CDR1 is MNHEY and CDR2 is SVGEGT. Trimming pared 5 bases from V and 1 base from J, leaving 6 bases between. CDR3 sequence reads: CASSPESYNEQFF. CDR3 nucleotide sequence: TGTGCCAGCAGTCCCGAGTCCTACAATGAGCAGTTCTTC.

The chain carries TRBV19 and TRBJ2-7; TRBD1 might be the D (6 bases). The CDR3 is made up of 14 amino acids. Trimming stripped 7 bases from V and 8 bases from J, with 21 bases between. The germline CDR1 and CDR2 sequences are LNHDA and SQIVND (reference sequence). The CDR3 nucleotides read TGTGCCAGTATCTCACGGGACAAAGACCCTAAGCAGTACTTC. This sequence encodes CASISRDKDPKQYF.

The CDR3 loop reads CASSYGTSHEQYF. The DNA of the CDR3 is TGTGCCAGCAGTTACGGGACTAGCCACGAGCAGTACTTC. The genes are TRBV6-5 and TRBJ2-7; 9 bases align to TRBD2. This CDR3 spans 13 amino acids. Germline CDR1 and CDR2: MNHEY and SVGAGI. After removal of 2 bases from V and 5 bases from J, the junction contained 1 base not matched to a gene.

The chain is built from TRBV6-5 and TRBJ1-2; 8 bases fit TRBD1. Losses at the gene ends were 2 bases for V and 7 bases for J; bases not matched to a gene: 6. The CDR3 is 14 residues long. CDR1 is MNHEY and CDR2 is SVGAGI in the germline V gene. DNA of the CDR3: TGTGCCAGCAGTTACACTGGACAGGGTCTTGGCTACACCTTC. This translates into CASSYTGQGLGYTF.

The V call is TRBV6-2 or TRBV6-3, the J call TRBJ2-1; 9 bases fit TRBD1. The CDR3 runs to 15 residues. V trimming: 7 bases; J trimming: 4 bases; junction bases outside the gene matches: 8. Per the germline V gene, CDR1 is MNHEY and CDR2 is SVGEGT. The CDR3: CASNPRQGVYNEQFF. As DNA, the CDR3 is TGTGCCAGCAACCCTCGACAGGGGGTTTACAATGAGCAGTTCTTC.

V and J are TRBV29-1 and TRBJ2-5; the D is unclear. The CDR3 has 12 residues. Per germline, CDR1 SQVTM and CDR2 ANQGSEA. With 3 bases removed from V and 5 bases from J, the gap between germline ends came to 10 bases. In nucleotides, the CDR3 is TGCAGCGTTGAGGAGATTCTGGAGACCCAGTACTTC. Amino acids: CSVEEILETQYF.

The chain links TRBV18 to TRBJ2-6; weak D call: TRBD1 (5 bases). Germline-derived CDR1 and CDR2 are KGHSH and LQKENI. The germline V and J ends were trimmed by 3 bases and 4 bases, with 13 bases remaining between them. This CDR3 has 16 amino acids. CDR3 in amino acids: CASSPLQGYGANVLTF. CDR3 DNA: TGTGCCAGCTCACCGCTCCAGGGTTACGGGGCCAACGTCCTGACTTTC.

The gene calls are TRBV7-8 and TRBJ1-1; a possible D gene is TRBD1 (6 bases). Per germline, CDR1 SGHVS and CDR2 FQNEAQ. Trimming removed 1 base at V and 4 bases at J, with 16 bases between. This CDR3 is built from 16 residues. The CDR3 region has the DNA TGTGCCAGCAGCTTAGGGGGGCAGGTAGGAGGCACTGAAGCTTTCTTT. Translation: CASSLGGQVGGTEAFF.

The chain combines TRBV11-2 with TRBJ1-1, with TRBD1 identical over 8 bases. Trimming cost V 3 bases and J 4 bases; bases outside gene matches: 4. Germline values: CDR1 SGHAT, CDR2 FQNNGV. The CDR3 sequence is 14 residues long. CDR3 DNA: TGTGCCAGCAGCTTCGGACAGGGTGCCACTGAAGCTTTCTTT. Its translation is CASSFGQGATEAFF.

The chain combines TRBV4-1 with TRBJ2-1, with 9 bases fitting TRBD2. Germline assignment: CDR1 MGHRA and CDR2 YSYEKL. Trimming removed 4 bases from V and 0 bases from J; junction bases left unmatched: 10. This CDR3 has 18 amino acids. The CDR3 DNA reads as TGCGCCAGCAGCCTCGGGGCGGGAGGGCTGAGCTCCTACAATGAGCAGTTCTTC. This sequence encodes CASSLGAGGLSSYNEQFF.

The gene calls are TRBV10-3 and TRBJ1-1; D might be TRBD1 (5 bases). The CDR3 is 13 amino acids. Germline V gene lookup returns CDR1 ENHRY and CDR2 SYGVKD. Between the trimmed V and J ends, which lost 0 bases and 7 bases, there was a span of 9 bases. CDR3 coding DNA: TGTGCCATCAGTGAGTCGGGGGGGAGTGAAGCTTTCTTT. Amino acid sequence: CAISESGGSEAFF.

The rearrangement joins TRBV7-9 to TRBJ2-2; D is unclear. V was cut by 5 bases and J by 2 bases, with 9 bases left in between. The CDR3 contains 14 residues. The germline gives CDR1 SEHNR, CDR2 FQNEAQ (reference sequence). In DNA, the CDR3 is TGTGCCAGCAGCCCCCGGGTCAACACCGGGGAGCTGTTTTTT. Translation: CASSPRVNTGELFF.

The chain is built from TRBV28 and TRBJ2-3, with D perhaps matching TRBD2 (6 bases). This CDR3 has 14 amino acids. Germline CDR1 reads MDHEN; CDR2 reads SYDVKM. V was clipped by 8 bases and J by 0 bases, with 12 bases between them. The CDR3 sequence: CASRGSWSTDTQYF. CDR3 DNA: TGTGCCAGCCGGGGGAGTTGGAGCACAGATACGCAGTATTTT.

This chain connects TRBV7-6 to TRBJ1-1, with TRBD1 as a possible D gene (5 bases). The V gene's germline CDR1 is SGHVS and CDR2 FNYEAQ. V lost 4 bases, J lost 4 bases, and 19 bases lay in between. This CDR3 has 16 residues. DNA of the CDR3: TGTGCCAGCAGCTCCGAATCCCGCAGGGTGCGCACTGAAGCTTTCTTT. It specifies CASSSESRRVRTEAFF.

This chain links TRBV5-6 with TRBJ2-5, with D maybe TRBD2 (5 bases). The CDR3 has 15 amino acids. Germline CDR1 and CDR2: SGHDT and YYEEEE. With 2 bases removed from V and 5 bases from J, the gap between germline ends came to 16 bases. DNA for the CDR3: TGTGCCAGCAGCTTAAAGGGAGTTCGCGGGGAGACCCAGTACTTC. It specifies CASSLKGVRGETQYF.

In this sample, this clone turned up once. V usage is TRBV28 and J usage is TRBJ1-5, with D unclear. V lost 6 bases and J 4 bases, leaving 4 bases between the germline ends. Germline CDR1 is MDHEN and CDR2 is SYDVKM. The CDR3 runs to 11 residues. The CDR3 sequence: CASSLNQPQHF. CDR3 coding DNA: TGTGCCAGCAGCCTAAATCAGCCCCAGCATTTT.

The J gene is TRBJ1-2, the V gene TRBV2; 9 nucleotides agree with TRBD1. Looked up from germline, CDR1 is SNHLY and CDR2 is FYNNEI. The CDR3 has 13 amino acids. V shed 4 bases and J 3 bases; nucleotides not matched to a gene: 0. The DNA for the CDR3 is TGTGCCAGCAGTGGGACAGGGGACTATGGCTACACCTTC. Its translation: CASSGTGDYGYTF.

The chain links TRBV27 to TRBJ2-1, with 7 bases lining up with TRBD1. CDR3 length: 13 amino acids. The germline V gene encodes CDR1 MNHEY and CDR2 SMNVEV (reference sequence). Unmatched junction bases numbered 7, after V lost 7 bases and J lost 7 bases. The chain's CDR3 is CASKWAGGNEQFF. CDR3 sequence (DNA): TGTGCCAGCAAGTGGGCAGGGGGAAATGAGCAGTTCTTC.

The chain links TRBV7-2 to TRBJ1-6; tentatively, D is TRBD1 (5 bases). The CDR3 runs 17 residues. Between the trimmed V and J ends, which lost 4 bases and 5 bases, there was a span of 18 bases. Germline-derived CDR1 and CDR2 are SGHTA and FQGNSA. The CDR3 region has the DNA TGTGCCAGCAGCTCCCTCTGGGGCAGGGCGAATAATTCACCCCTCCACTTT. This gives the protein CASSSLWGRANNSPLHF.

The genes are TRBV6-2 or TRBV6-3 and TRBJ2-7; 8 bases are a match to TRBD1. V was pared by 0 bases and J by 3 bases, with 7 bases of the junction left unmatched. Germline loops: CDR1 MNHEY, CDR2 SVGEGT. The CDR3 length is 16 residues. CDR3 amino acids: CASSYSETGAGYEQYF. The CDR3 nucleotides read TGTGCCAGCAGTTACTCGGAGACAGGGGCGGGCTACGAGCAGTACTTC.